The present T cell receptor beta chain was sequenced within a study of early T cells in non-severe SARS-CoV-2 infection. Study overall: The input, bulk RNA from unsorted whole blood, was sequenced, and chains were unpaired.

This CDR3 comprises 14 residues. Between the trimmed V and J ends, which lost 6 bases and 3 bases, there was a span of 13 bases. The V gene's germline CDR1 is SGDLS and CDR2 YYNGEE. Attached unique molecular identifiers marked individual cDNA molecules. TCRdb redid the calling of the 5' RACE reads with MiXCR, one entry per CDR3 protein. The sample records some 110,000 distinct CDR3 sequences, about 15% being singletons. This clonotype occurred many times. The sequencing sample was made of whole blood. The sequence was collected from an adult who was a healthcare worker with PCR-confirmed SARS-CoV-2 infection or an uninfected control (not recorded which). V usage is TRBV9 and J usage is TRBJ2-1; D is possibly TRBD1 or TRBD2 (5 bases each). The chain's CDR3 is CASTRDGDYNEQFF. CDR3 bases: TGTGCCAGCACTCGGGACGGAGACTACAATGAGCAGTTCTTC. The complete variable domain, with remaining parts taken from reference TRBV9 and TRBJ2-1, reads DSGVTQTPKHLITATGQRVTLRCSPRSGDLSVYWYQQSLDQGLQFLIQYYNGEERAKGNILERFSAQQFPDLHSELNLSSLELGDSALYFCASTRDGDYNEQFFGPGTRLTVL.